The 13 T cell receptor beta chains listed next were all sequenced from one sample in a study of human T cells and chemical hapten exposure. TCRdb reprocessed the RACE reads via MiXCR and lists one record per CDR3 protein. The data show roughly 200,000 distinct CDR3 sequences, around 23% seen once. Time point here: patch test 3, about 24 weeks after DPC sensitization. Treatment given: therapeutic diphenylcyclopropenone sensitization with weekly scalp DPC. The sample here was whole blood, taken in connection with sensitization to the hapten diphenylcyclopropenone (DPC). These receptors were collected from a woman aged 40 to 50 with alopecia areata. Some clones in this sample may be carry-over from other donors' samples.

V is TRBV5-8 and J is TRBJ1-5, with 7 bases identical to TRBD1. CDR1 and CDR2 (germline): SGHTS, YDEGEE. Trimming at V came to 3 bases and at J to 3 bases, leaving 6 bases not matched to a gene. This CDR3 spans 15 amino acids. This chain's CDR3 is CASSWAGTANQPQHF. The DNA for the CDR3 is TGTGCCAGCAGCTGGGCGGGGACAGCCAATCAGCCCCAGCATTTT.

This clonotype was picked up a small number of times. The chain has TRBV6-1 and TRBJ2-1; the D is unclear. V was clipped by 1 base and J by 3 bases, with 10 bases between them. CDR3 length equals 15 residues. Germline V gives CDR1 MNHNS, CDR2 SASEGT. The CDR3 here is CASSEDAARYNEQFF. The CDR3 bases are TGTGCCAGCAGTGAAGATGCGGCCCGCTACAATGAGCAGTTCTTC.

This clonotype was seen more than once but under ten times. The chain uses TRBV7-6 and TRBJ2-5; D is ambiguous. Trimming removed 5 bases at V and 7 bases at J, with 11 bases between. Germline-derived CDR1 and CDR2 are SGHVS and FNYEAQ. The CDR3 loop spans 12 amino acids. Here the CDR3 reads CASSPSVGTQYF. In DNA form, the CDR3 reads TGTGCCAGCAGCCCTTCCGTGGGGACCCAGTACTTC.

This clonotype was observed at least ten times. The V gene is TRBV24-1, the J gene TRBJ1-1; no firm D call. The CDR3 contains 13 residues. CDR1 and CDR2 (germline): KGHDR, SFDVKD. Trimming stripped 4 bases from V and 1 base from J, with 6 bases between. Here the CDR3 reads CATSDGPNTEAFF. The CDR3, as DNA: TGTGCCACCAGTGACGGGCCGAACACTGAAGCTTTCTTT.

This clonotype was counted a few times. V usage is TRBV5-4 and J usage is TRBJ2-1, with 8 bases aligning to TRBD2. The CDR3 has 14 residues. CDR1 is SGHNT and CDR2 is YYREEE in the germline V gene (reference sequence). The ends lost 1 base at V and 5 bases at J; junction bases unmatched: 2. CDR3 nucleotide sequence: TGTGCCAGCAGCTTGACTAGCGGCCACAATGAGCAGTTCTTC. Its translation: CASSLTSGHNEQFF.

This clonotype was picked up many times. The chain links TRBV7-3 to TRBJ2-7; a weak D match, TRBD2 (5 bases). V lost 5 bases and J 5 bases, leaving 13 bases between the germline ends. This CDR3 contains 13 residues. Germline CDR1 reads SGHTA; CDR2 reads FQGTGA. The CDR3 DNA follows: TGTGCCAGCAGCGCGGAGGCCGGAAACGAGCAGTACTTC. Protein: CASSAEAGNEQYF.

This clonotype was found a few times. The rearrangement joins TRBV29-1 to TRBJ2-2; 14 bases align to TRBD2. Trimming at V came to 4 bases and at J to 7 bases, leaving 2 bases not matched to a gene. CDR3 size: 14 residues. Germline V gene sequence: CDR1 SQVTM, CDR2 ANQGSEA. The CDR3 nucleotides are TGCAGCGTTGTGGGACTAGCGGGAGACGGGGAGCTGTTTTTT. Residues: CSVVGLAGDGELFF.

This chain joins TRBV6-1 and TRBJ2-1, with a possible D match to TRBD2 (6 bases). The CDR3 runs 13 residues. Trimming stripped 5 bases from V and 9 bases from J, with 14 bases between. Germline V CDR1 and CDR2: MNHNS, SASEGT. The CDR3, as DNA: TGTGCCAGCAGTACCCGGACTAAGGTTGAGCAGTTCTTC. Protein sequence: CASSTRTKVEQFF.

The chain carries TRBV6-6 and TRBJ1-2; 12 bases match TRBD1. The germline V gene has CDR1 MNHNY and CDR2 SVGAGI (reference sequence). This CDR3 contains 16 residues. The V gene end was trimmed by 6 bases and the J gene end by 4 bases; junction bases not matched to a gene: 9. CDR3 nucleotide sequence: TGTGCCAGCAGCCGCCGGGACAGGGGGCGAAGCTATGGCTACACCTTC. Translated: CASSRRDRGRSYGYTF.

This clonotype was recorded a few times. J is TRBJ2-1 and V is TRBV28, with D perhaps given as TRBD1 or TRBD2 (5 bases each). Per the germline V gene, CDR1 is MDHEN and CDR2 is SYDVKM. The CDR3 totals 16 residues. With 5 bases removed from V and 7 bases from J, the gap between germline ends came to 21 bases. In DNA form, the CDR3 reads TGTGCCAGCAGTAGTCGGGACGCTCATGGTGTGAATGAGCAGTTCTTC. It encodes CASSSRDAHGVNEQFF.

CDR3 nucleotide sequence: TGCGCCAGCAGCTTGTCGGCCCGAGGCAGCCAAGAGACCCAGTACTTC. Its protein product is CASSLSARGSQETQYF. The chain links TRBV5-1 to TRBJ2-5; D ambiguous. This CDR3 region has 16 residues. V was cut by 1 base and J by 1 base, with 14 bases left in between. CDR1 and CDR2 from the germline V gene are SGHRS and YFSETQ. The full variable domain, rest sourced from reference TRBV5-1 and TRBJ2-5, is KAGVTQTPRYLIKTRGQQVTLSCSPISGHRSVSWYQQTPGQGLQFLFEYFSETQRNKGNFPGRFSGRQFSNSRSEMNVSTLELGDSALYLCASSLSARGSQETQYFGPGTRLLVL.

This clonotype was recorded once. The chain combines TRBV20-1 with TRBJ1-2; no firm D call. V lost 4 bases and J 3 bases, leaving 9 bases between the germline ends. The V gene's germline CDR1 is DFQATT and CDR2 SNEGSKA (reference sequence). The CDR3 covers 12 residues. The CDR3 nucleotides read TGCAGTGCTACGCCCAATTACTATGGCTACACCTTC. As protein: CSATPNYYGYTF.

The V and J genes are TRBV15 and TRBJ1-5; no firm D call. The CDR3 has 14 amino acids. The V end was cut by 3 bases, the J end by 12 bases, with 18 bases between. CDR1 and CDR2 (germline): LNHNV, YYDKDF (reference sequence). This CDR3 is CATSSSGGSRGQHF. CDR3 sequence (DNA): TGTGCCACCAGCAGTTCGGGCGGCTCACGGGGCCAGCATTTT.